Listed here are 28 T cell receptor beta chains from one sample, sequenced in a study of cytomegalovirus exposure and HLA in healthy donors. PCR primers comprised 60 Vbeta and 13 Jbeta primers. This table comes from immunoSEQ multiplex PCR, and its TCRdb copy is limited to in-frame clones, with some not included. The sample contains some 200,000 clones, about 80% of which appear only once. Source material: PBMCs. Every receptor here comes from a woman aged 40 to 55 in good health and CMV-seronegative.

This clone was recorded once. A read error may account for a junction end that differs from germline. This chain links TRBV2 with TRBJ1-5; 8 bases match TRBD1. The CDR3 loop spans 15 amino acids. Germline V gene sequence: CDR1 SNHLY, CDR2 FYNNEI. The CDR3 loop is CASCERTGLDQPQHF. CDR3 DNA: TGTGCCAGCTGTGAAAGGACAGGGTTGGATCAGCCCCAGCATTTT. Combining the CDR3 with reference TRBV2 and TRBJ1-5 gives the whole variable domain EPEVTQTPSHQVTQMGQEVILRCVPISNHLYFYWYRQILGQKVEFLVSFYNNEISEKSEIFDDQFSVERPDGSNFTLKIRSTKLEDSAMYFCASCERTGLDQPQHFGDGTRLSIL.

This chain uses TRBV30 with TRBJ1-1; D is perhaps TRBD1 (6 bases). Trimming shortened V by 3 bases and J by 5 bases, and 16 bases separated the two germline ends. The V gene's germline CDR1 is GTSNPN and CDR2 SVGIG (reference sequence). This CDR3 contains 14 residues. Here the CDR3 DNA reads TGTGCCTGGAGGGGGGACATCGCAAGGACTGAAGCTTTCTTT. It specifies CAWRGDIARTEAFF. The full variable domain, in which reference TRBV30 and TRBJ1-1 provide the parts outside the CDR3, is SQTIHQWPATLVQPVGSPLSLECTVEGTSNPNLYWYRQAAGRGLQLLFYSVGIGQISSEVPQNLSASRPQDRQFILSSKKLLLSDSGFYLCAWRGDIARTEAFFGQGTRLTVV.

This chain uses TRBV6-5 with TRBJ2-7, with D possibly matching TRBD2 (5 bases). Germline V gives CDR1 MNHEY, CDR2 SVGAGI. This CDR3 contains 13 residues. V lost 2 bases and J 6 bases, leaving 11 bases between the germline ends. The CDR3 DNA reads TGTGCCAGCAGTTACCCGGGAACGGCCGAGCAGTACTTC. Its translation: CASSYPGTAEQYF.

This clone was detected only a few times. This chain uses TRBV6-6 with TRBJ2-7; 7 nucleotides line up with TRBD2. This CDR3 has 13 amino acids. Germline CDR1 is MNHNY and CDR2 is SVGAGI (reference sequence). V lost 7 bases to trimming and J lost 1 base; unmatched junction nucleotides: 4. The DNA for the CDR3 is TGTGCCAGCACCGGGGGGAGTTCCTACGAGCAGTACTTC. It encodes CASTGGSSYEQYF.

V usage is TRBV5-1 and J usage is TRBJ2-5; 10 bases fit TRBD1. Matching the DNA end better, TRBJ2-7 makes the J call doubtful. CDR1 and CDR2 (germline): SGHRS, YFSETQ. The CDR3 runs to 14 residues. The CDR3 region is CASSAGQGTYEQYF. The CDR3 nucleotides read TGCGCCAGCAGCGCGGGACAGGGGACCTACGAGCAGTACTTC.

The chain links TRBV5-4 to TRBJ2-1, with D maybe TRBD2 (5 bases). Germline lookup yields CDR1 SGHNT and CDR2 YYREEE (reference sequence). The germline V and J ends were trimmed by 3 bases and 0 bases, with 10 bases remaining between them. The CDR3 spans 15 residues. Written as DNA, the CDR3 is TGTGCCAGCAGCTGGACTGGGGACTCCTACAATGAGCAGTTCTTC. Translating gives CASSWTGDSYNEQFF.

This rearrangement joins TRBV19 to TRBJ1-6, with 9 bases lining up with TRBD1. Trimming at V came to 4 bases and at J to 8 bases, leaving 3 bases not matched to a gene. The CDR3 consists of 14 residues. Germline loops: CDR1 LNHDA, CDR2 SQIVND (reference sequence). The CDR3 here is CASSKRTGDSPLHF. In nucleotides, the CDR3 is TGTGCCAGTAGTAAGAGGACAGGGGATTCACCCCTCCACTTT.

This clone was seen a single time. J is TRBJ2-1 and V is TRBV7-9; TRBD1 agrees at 9 bases. Trimming took 2 bases from V and 4 from J; bases not matched to a gene: 3. There are 15 residues in the CDR3. CDR1 SEHNR and CDR2 FQNEAQ come from the germline V gene (reference sequence). The CDR3 protein is CASSLTGTGYNEQFF. CDR3 nucleotide sequence: TGTGCCAGCAGCTTAACCGGGACAGGGTACAATGAGCAGTTCTTC.

J is TRBJ2-3 and V is TRBV6-5; TRBD2 agrees at 7 bases. From germline, CDR1 is MNHEY and CDR2 SVGAGI. J was trimmed by 1 base and V by 9 bases; bases with no gene match: 1. The CDR3 extends over 12 amino acids. The CDR3 region has the DNA TGTGCCAGTGGGGGGGGCACAGATACGCAGTATTTT. Its translation: CASGGGTDTQYF.

This clone was seen a single time. This rearrangement joins TRBV25-1 to TRBJ1-3; the D gene is possibly TRBD1 (5 bases). CDR3 length: 16 amino acids. CDR1 and CDR2 (germline): MGHDK, SYGVNS. The V end was cut by 1 base, the J end by 2 bases, with 12 bases between. For the CDR3, the DNA is TGTGCCAGCAGTGAATCCCCAGGGCCAGCTGGAAACACCATATATTTT. Its protein product is CASSESPGPAGNTIYF.

CDR3 coding DNA: TGTGCCAGCAGTAAGACAGTATCGGCCTACGAGCAGTACTTC. Its protein product is CASSKTVSAYEQYF. The V gene is TRBV2, the J gene TRBJ2-7; a possible D gene is TRBD1 (5 bases). The length of the CDR3 is 14 residues. Deletions cut 5 bases from V and 2 bases from J, with 13 bases between. CDR1 and CDR2 from the germline V gene are SNHLY and FYNNEI.

The V and J genes are TRBV5-6 and TRBJ1-2; D is unresolved. The CDR3 spans 14 residues. Germline V lookup: CDR1 SGHDT, CDR2 YYEEEE. V was clipped by 4 bases and J by 5 bases, with 15 bases between them. CDR3 loop: CASSPPDLEYGYTF. Written as DNA, the CDR3 is TGTGCCAGCAGCCCACCCGATCTAGAATATGGCTACACCTTC. Full variable domain (remainder filled in from reference TRBV5-6 and TRBJ1-2): DAGVTQSPTHLIKTRGQQVTLRCSPKSGHDTVSWYQQALGQGPQFIFQYYEEEERQRGNFPDRFSGHQFPNYSSELNVNALLLGDSALYLCASSPPDLEYGYTFGSGTRLTVV.

The V and J genes are TRBV5-6 and TRBJ2-2; 12 bases match TRBD1. The CDR3 is made up of 17 amino acids. CDR1 and CDR2 (germline): SGHDT, YYEEEE. With 2 bases clipped from V and 5 bases from J, the junction kept 7 bases outside the gene matches. The chain's CDR3 is CASSFGGTGGATGELFF. CDR3 DNA sequence: TGTGCCAGCAGCTTCGGGGGGACAGGGGGCGCAACCGGGGAGCTGTTTTTT.

In this sample, this clone turned up a few times. An end of the junction does not agree with germline; a read error may underlie this. The J gene is TRBJ2-1, the V gene TRBV5-1, with 15 bases fitting TRBD2. The CDR3 length is 12 residues. Germline assignment: CDR1 SGHRS and CDR2 YFSETQ. CDR3 coding DNA: TGCGCCAGCAGCGGGGGACTAGCGGGGGGAGTCTTC. Translation gives CASSGGLAGGVF.

The chain has TRBV6-8 and TRBJ2-1; 14 positions match TRBD2. CDR3 length: 19 residues. The J segment lost 1 base and the V segment lost 6 bases, leaving 11 bases of the junction unmatched. The germline V gene encodes CDR1 MNHGY and CDR2 SAAAGT. The CDR3 DNA follows: TGTGCCAGCAGCAGGCTGGGACTAGCGGGGGACCCATCCTACAATGAGCAGTTCTTC. It encodes CASSRLGLAGDPSYNEQFF.

The chain joins TRBV18 to TRBJ2-3; the D gene is possibly TRBD2 (5 bases). The CDR3 contains 15 residues. In germline, CDR1 is KGHSH, CDR2 LQKENI. V gave up 3 bases and J gave up 5 bases, with 15 bases separating them. In DNA, the CDR3 is TGTGCCAGCTCACCGTTCGCCTCCGAGGGAGATACGCAGTATTTT. It yields the protein CASSPFASEGDTQYF.

The chain employs TRBV4-1 and TRBJ1-1, with TRBD1 matching over 10 bases. CDR3 length equals 16 residues. CDR1 is MGHRA and CDR2 is YSYEKL in the germline V gene. V was pared by 2 bases and J by 5 bases, with 8 bases of the junction left unmatched. The CDR3 region is CASSQRQGAGGTEAFF. The CDR3 coding sequence is TGCGCCAGCAGCCAAAGACAGGGGGCCGGAGGGACTGAAGCTTTCTTT.

This sequence joins TRBV27 and TRBJ1-5; D perhaps matches TRBD1 (6 bases). The V end was cut by 5 bases, the J end by 0 bases, with 17 bases between. The CDR3 is made up of 17 amino acids. Germline V gene data show CDR1 as MNHEY and CDR2 as SMNVEV (reference sequence). The CDR3, as DNA: TGTGCCAGCAGTCCCCAAAAGACAGGCAATAGCAATCAGCCCCAGCATTTT. Its protein product is CASSPQKTGNSNQPQHF.

This CDR3 is CASSLGTGGNEQFF. Written as DNA, the CDR3 is TGTGCCAGCAGCTTAGGGACAGGGGGCAATGAGCAGTTCTTC. The V call is TRBV5-6, the J call TRBJ2-1, with 11 bases matching TRBD1. CDR1 and CDR2 (germline): SGHDT, YYEEEE. J gave up 6 bases and V 2 bases, and 1 base lay outside the gene matches. The CDR3 spans 14 residues.

The genes are TRBV25-1 and TRBJ2-3, with 9 bases fitting TRBD2. After removal of 2 bases from V and 5 bases from J, the junction contained 8 bases not matched to a gene. Germline V lookup: CDR1 MGHDK, CDR2 SYGVNS. This CDR3 has 16 residues. CDR3 sequence: CASSETAGGPGDTQYF. DNA of the CDR3: TGTGCCAGCAGTGAAACCGCGGGGGGGCCGGGAGATACGCAGTATTTT.

The chain links TRBV5-1 to TRBJ2-5, with D perhaps TRBD2 (5 bases). Germline assignment: CDR1 SGHRS and CDR2 YFSETQ. The ends were cut back, 1 base at V and 5 bases at J, with 12 bases in the middle. The CDR3 consists of 14 residues. DNA for the CDR3: TGCGCCAGCAGCTTGCCTACTAGTGAGGAGACCCAGTACTTC. Translated, it gives CASSLPTSEETQYF.

The genes are TRBV10-3 and TRBJ1-2; D is undetermined. The CDR3 is made up of 12 amino acids. The V gene lost 7 bases and the J gene lost 2 bases, with 8 bases spanning the gap. CDR1 and CDR2 (germline): ENHRY, SYGVKD. The CDR3 is CAITRENYGYTF. The CDR3 coding sequence is TGTGCCATCACGAGGGAGAACTATGGCTACACCTTC.

CDR3 region: CAWSVGIEGYGYTF. In nucleotides, the CDR3 is TGTGCCTGGAGTGTTGGCATCGAGGGCTATGGCTACACCTTC. The chain recombines TRBV30 with TRBJ1-2; D ambiguous. Trimming shortened V by 0 bases and J by 4 bases, and 12 bases separated the two germline ends. The CDR3 runs 14 residues. The germline CDR1 and CDR2 sequences are GTSNPN and SVGIG (reference sequence).

V usage is TRBV13 and J usage is TRBJ1-1, with 7 bases aligning to TRBD1. From germline, CDR1 is PRHDT and CDR2 FYEKMQ (reference sequence). V gave up 0 bases and J gave up 1 base; unmatched junction bases: 11. The CDR3 has 18 residues. In DNA form, the CDR3 reads TGTGCCAGCAGCTTAGGCTCCGGAGGGGGCATAGGGAACACTGAAGCTTTCTTT. It yields the protein CASSLGSGGGIGNTEAFF.

The chain recombines TRBV7-3 with TRBJ1-6; 8 nucleotides line up with TRBD1. The CDR3 sequence is 16 residues long. With 4 bases clipped from V and 10 bases from J, the junction kept 12 bases outside the gene matches. The germline gives CDR1 SGHTA, CDR2 FQGTGA. The DNA for the CDR3 is TGTGCCAGCAGCTCGGAAAGGACAGGGCGGGAATCACCCCTCCACTTT. Its protein product is CASSSERTGRESPLHF. Complete variable domain (other parts from reference TRBV7-3 and TRBJ1-6): GAGVSQTPSNKVTEKGKYVELRCDPISGHTALYWYRQSLGQGPEFLIYFQGTGAADDSGLPNDRFFAVRPEGSVSTLKIQRTERGDSAVYLCASSSERTGRESPLHFGNGTRLTVT.

The rearrangement uses TRBV6-5 and TRBJ1-5, with D maybe TRBD1 (6 bases). The germline V and J ends were trimmed by 4 bases and 3 bases, with 10 bases remaining between them. Per germline, CDR1 MNHEY and CDR2 SVGAGI. CDR3 size: 14 residues. The DNA of the CDR3 is TGTGCCAGCAGTTTTGACAGGCACAATCAGCCCCAGCATTTT. Translating it yields CASSFDRHNQPQHF.

With regard to this clone: One end of the junction is discordant with germline, which a read error may explain. The rearrangement uses TRBV5-8 and TRBJ2-7; D possibly corresponds to TRBD1 (5 bases). The CDR3 runs to 14 residues. Germline CDR1 reads SGHTS; CDR2 reads YDEGEE. CDR3 nucleotides: TGTGCCAGCAGCTTCAGGGCCGCATCCTACGAGCAGGACTTC. Protein sequence: CASSFRAASYEQDF.

The rearrangement joins TRBV4-1 to TRBJ1-4; no firm D call. The V end was cut by 8 bases, the J end by 2 bases, with 15 bases between. This CDR3 spans 15 amino acids. Germline values: CDR1 MGHRA, CDR2 YSYEKL. The CDR3 here is CASSLNEATNEKLFF. CDR3 bases: TGCGCCAGCTCCCTGAACGAGGCGACTAATGAAAAACTGTTTTTT.